This T cell receptor (beta chain) was captured by sequencing in a study of beta chain features in type 1 diabetes (dated by TCRdb to between 2018 and 2020). For context, the study as a whole: Mean age, gender distribution, total cell number and subset yield were not different between patients and healthy donors. A total of roughly 100 million sorted cells were examined across all samples, and the number of cells per subset was strongly correlated with RNA yield. The study compared the TCRB repertoires of sorted circulating CD4+ T cell subsets in recently diagnosed type 1 diabetes patients with those in matched healthy donors. Naive and central memory subsets were obtained from all 30 or so donors, but regulatory and stem cell-like memory subsets were isolated from only 8 patients and roughly eight healthy donors.

Each donor gave one peripheral blood draw, roughly 110 mL on average, collected into heparinised tubes. Naive, central memory, regulatory and stem cell-like memory CD4+ T cells were sorted on a BD FACSAria II using a panel including CD45RO, CCR7, CD25, CD127, CD95 and CD27. Purity was above 95% for every sorted population. Right away, PBMCs were isolated by Lymphoprep density gradient centrifugation and were stained directly, with no culture step. So that batch effects would be minimized, each experiment stained and sorted samples in pairs, pairing one healthy donor with one patient. The entire isolated RNA was reverse transcribed using the High Capacity cDNA Reverse Transcription Kit, and thus expressed TCRB transcripts were sequenced. Deep immunoSEQ sequencing was applied to naive, central memory and regulatory T cell samples, giving an average of about 3.4 million total reads per sample. After sorted cells were lysed in RLT buffer, RNA was extracted with DNase-treated RNeasy Micro or Mini kits, with the choice depending on cell number. To prevent cross-contamination, each cell subset was processed individually, whereas patient and healthy donor samples were processed jointly. The immunoSEQ multiplex PCR was used to amplify TCRB sequences from cDNA, generating 87-bp fragments that spanned the CDR3 region. Sequencing of the amplicons was done on the Illumina HiSeq platform. The paper's processing steps were these. PCR bias was corrected computationally using synthetic template baselines, and reads within Hamming distance 2 were collapsed, with unmergeable singletons discarded. Reads were aligned against IMGT so that V, D and J genes, CDR3 length and insertions or deletions at six rearrangement sites could be assigned. Within each subset, clonotype counts were normalized to sorted cell number, and only after that were true diversity and Gini coefficients computed with the tcR R package. Repertoire sharing was quantified using the overlap coefficient calculated on TCRB nucleotide sequences. As a proxy for the pre-selection repertoire, out-of-frame TCRB sequences from naive cells were analyzed. Imported from immuneACCESS, the table was reduced by TCRdb to in-frame sequences with V and J called. These copies leave out some clones; in studies compared against another copy, an unresolved V gene accounts for under half, and the cause of the remainder is not known. V and J calls and clone size are copied from that table; D and trimming were computed from the DNA. The sample table holds roughly 350,000 clones, of which roughly 9.6% were seen once. The top ten clonotypes cover 0.015% of the sample.

Study-wide conclusions, independent of this receptor: Fewer insertions and more nucleotide deletions at VDJ recombination sites were observed in patients with type 1 diabetes, implying thymic rearrangement abnormalities. Naive, central memory and regulatory TCRB repertoires appeared to be more alike among patients than among healthy donors. Sequencing cDNA rather than genomic DNA could over-represent highly expressing activated cells, although activation and CD3 levels did not differ between groups. Shorter templates might be favored by PCR, yet because patient and control samples were amplified and corrected together, any such skew would affect both groups equally. HLA sub-analyses involved small numbers of individuals, so any influence of HLA type on TCRB rearrangement remained unresolved. A moderate but significant shortening of TCRB CDR3 length was observed in type 1 diabetes patients in all four CD4+ subsets.

Concerning this clone: Its antigen remains undetermined. Per-nucleotide qualities are absent, and no much larger clonotype sits a single base away.

Input material: naive CD4+ T cells from blood. This specimen's cell subset or site label, per the study, means: true naive CD4+ T cells. The TCR was taken from a woman under 40 in good health.

Here is the DNA: TGCGCCAGCAGCCAAGAGCCGGGACTAACCACAGATACGCAGTATTTT. Its protein product is CASSQEPGLTTDTQYF. The sequence links TRBV4-1 to TRBJ2-3, and TRBD2 aligns with 7 junction nucleotides. CDR1 MGHRA and CDR2 YSYEKL were looked up in the germline V gene. V is cut back by 0 bases and J by 2 bases, with 5 bases in the junction unmatched. CDR3 length: 16 amino acids, cysteine to phenylalanine. Here the CDR3 DNA is all that survives: 48 bases in frame from base 1.